This T cell receptor (beta chain) was identified during a study of blood T cell repertoires in COVID-19. Background on the study: Samples of COVID-19 (acute and convalescent) were obtained from the United States, Italy and Spain. In each case, the material was cDNA or gDNA derived from T cells, B-cell-depleted T cells, or PBMCs.

The germline gives CDR1 ENHRY, CDR2 SYGVKD. The CDR3 length is 16 residues. With 4 bases removed from V and 6 bases from J, the gap between germline ends came to 19 bases. Recruitment covered fewer than 25 US areas and drew participants whose ages spanned about 18 to 95 years. Method: immunoSEQ multiplex PCR; TCRdb's copy keeps in-frame clones and lacks some. Of about 240,000 clones listed, around 88% are singletons. The sample taken for sequencing was PBMCs or T cells enriched from blood (not recorded which). This chain joins TRBV10-3 and TRBJ1-5; weak D call: TRBD1 (5 bases). The source of this sequence is a woman aged 25 to 39 who had recovered from COVID-19. As DNA, the CDR3 is TGTGCCATCAGTGTTACCGGGACGGAGGGTAGTCAGCCCCAGCATTTT. Its translation: CAISVTGTEGSQPQHF.